This T cell receptor beta chain was identified during a study of vaccination and CD4 T cells after COVID-19. General observations from the study: Rising from about 20 to 38, the median of SARS-CoV-2-reactive clonotypes did not change significantly.

Sequence data for DNA of cultured CD4+ T cells were generated by the Oncomine TCR Beta short-read assay. Cultures of CD4+ T cells served as the source for extracting genomic DNA. TCRdb recomputed calls from the PCR reads with MiXCR, one row per CDR3 protein. This table holds about 7,000 distinct CDR3 sequences, around two fifths found once. Treatment reported: approximately 11-day PBMC culture with coronavirus spike peptide pools or control peptides (ViraFEST assay). Investigators obtained the unexposed donor's CD4+ T cells before the COVID-19 pandemic (2011-2018). For this clonotype: No antigen is known for it.

The origin of this receptor is a human donor in good health. Sequenced: CD4+ T cells from blood, cultured in vitro.

The CDR3 is CASSMLGIGTDTQYF. In DNA, the CDR3 is TGTGCCAGTAGTATGCTGGGAATAGGAACAGATACGCAGTATTTT. This sequence joins TRBV19 and TRBJ2-3, with D unresolved. This CDR3 is 15 amino acids long. V shed 3 bases and J shed 3 bases, with 13 bases lying between them. The germline gives CDR1 LNHDA, CDR2 SQIVND (reference sequence). Supplemented by reference TRBV19 and TRBJ2-3, the full variable domain reads DGGITQSPKYLFRKEGQNVTLSCEQNLNHDAMYWYRQDPGQGLRLIYYSQIVNDFQKGDIAEGYSVSREKKESFPLTVTSAQKNPTAFYLCASSMLGIGTDTQYFGPGTRLTVL.